The 20 T cell receptor beta chains presented below share a single source sample, sequenced in a study of blood T cells in healthy people across ages. A second PCR of roughly 7 to 11 cycles used a sample-barcoded 5' primer and a J-beta primer mix. TCRdb re-analysed the 5' RACE reads in MiXCR, keeping a single row per CDR3 protein. In the table there are around 520,000 distinct CDR3 sequences, roughly a quarter of which are singletons. Separately, the same data were catalogued under a study of T cells of mothers and their children.

Specimen: blood. All receptors come from a boy aged 2 to 10 in good health.

In this sample, this clonotype turned up many times. The chain has TRBV9 and TRBJ1-6; a weak D match, TRBD1 (6 bases). The germline CDR1 and CDR2 sequences are SGDLS and YYNGEE. This CDR3 is 15 amino acids long. Trimming took 3 bases from V and 10 from J, leaving 17 bases between them. Here the CDR3 DNA reads TGTGCCAGCAGCGGAGCCACAGGGCAAAGATCACCCCTCCACTTT. Residues: CASSGATGQRSPLHF.

This clonotype was seen a few times. V gene TRBV7-8 combines with J gene TRBJ2-3; no clear D. Germline V lookup: CDR1 SGHVS, CDR2 FQNEAQ. Deletions cut 1 base from V and 4 bases from J, with 6 bases between. The CDR3 has 13 amino acids. The chain's CDR3 is CASSLVRADTQYF. As DNA, the CDR3 is TGTGCCAGCAGCTTAGTCCGAGCAGATACGCAGTATTTT.

This chain connects TRBV12-3 or TRBV12-4 to TRBJ2-1; D ambiguous. V was cut by 1 base and J by 6 bases, with 7 bases left in between. This CDR3 spans 13 amino acids. The DNA of the CDR3 is TGTGCCAGCAGTTTAGGTCAGGTCAATGAGCAGTTCTTC. It specifies CASSLGQVNEQFF.

This sequence joins TRBV6-6 and TRBJ1-1, with D tentatively TRBD1 (5 bases). Germline V gives CDR1 MNHNY, CDR2 SVGAGI (reference sequence). The CDR3 runs to 14 residues. Trimming left V 7 bases short and J 1 base short, with 13 bases between. CDR3 region: CASKGTGQNTEAFF. In DNA form, the CDR3 reads TGTGCCAGCAAGGGCACAGGACAGAACACTGAAGCTTTCTTT.

This chain connects TRBV11-2 to TRBJ2-1, with 7 bases that match TRBD1. Germline V gene lookup returns CDR1 SGHAT and CDR2 FQNNGV. The CDR3 loop spans 15 amino acids. Germline trimming cut 6 bases from V and 5 bases from J; bases unmatched to any gene: 10. CDR3 region: CASRRPGRGNNEQFF. The CDR3 nucleotides read TGTGCCAGCAGGCGTCCGGGCAGGGGGAACAATGAGCAGTTCTTC.

V is TRBV7-2 and J is TRBJ2-1, with a weak D call TRBD2 (6 bases). The CDR3 has 13 residues. The V gene's germline CDR1 is SGHTA and CDR2 FQGNSA. The V end lost 5 bases, the J end lost 8 bases, and 13 bases lay between the germline ends. The DNA for the CDR3 is TGTGCCAGCAGCCCGCGACTAGACCATGAGCAGTTCTTC. Translated, it gives CASSPRLDHEQFF. Using reference TRBV7-2 and TRBJ2-1 for the parts outside the CDR3, the full variable domain is GAGVSQSPSNKVTEKGKDVELRCDPISGHTALYWYRQSLGQGLEFLIYFQGNSAPDKSGLPSDRFSAERTGGSVSTLTIQRTQQEDSAVYLCASSPRLDHEQFFGPGTRLTVL.

The chain uses TRBV4-3 and TRBJ2-4, with TRBD2 matching 12 bases. The CDR3 loop spans 23 amino acids. Germline CDR1 is LGHNA and CDR2 is YSLEER. With 0 bases clipped from V and 1 base from J, the junction kept 19 bases outside the gene matches. The DNA of the CDR3 is TGCGCCAGCAGCCAAGATGCGCCCGGGACTAGCGGGCCTTTCCTGGTGGCCAAAAACATTCAGTACTTC. This translates into CASSQDAPGTSGPFLVAKNIQYF.

Details on this clonotype: One end of the junction does not line up with germline, which may come from a read error. The V and J genes are TRBV7-2 and TRBJ1-2, with 8 bases matching TRBD1. Germline CDR1 and CDR2: SGHTA and FQGNSA. This CDR3 contains 16 residues. CDR3 in amino acids: CASSLGGTGSNYGYTF. The CDR3, as DNA: TGTGCTAGCAGCTTAGGGGGGACAGGTTCTAACTATGGCTACACCTTC.

The chain links TRBV7-9 to TRBJ1-2; no reliable D call. CDR1 and CDR2 (germline): SEHNR, FQNEAQ (reference sequence). This CDR3 has 12 amino acids. Trimming removed 5 bases at V and 4 bases at J, with 8 bases between. CDR3 DNA sequence: TGTGCCAGCAGCCCTCGCCTCTATGGCTACACCTTC. Encoded protein: CASSPRLYGYTF. Drawing the rest from reference TRBV7-9 and TRBJ1-2, the complete variable domain is DTGVSQNPRHKITKRGQNVTFRCDPISEHNRLYWYRQTLGQGPEFLTYFQNEAQLEKSRLLSDRFSAERPKGSFSTLEIQRTEQGDSAMYLCASSPRLYGYTFGSGTRLTVV.

V and J are TRBV29-1 and TRBJ2-7; 11 nucleotides agree with TRBD2. This CDR3 spans 17 amino acids. Looked up from germline, CDR1 is SQVTM and CDR2 is ANQGSEA. Trimming at V came to 1 base and at J to 3 bases, leaving 11 bases not matched to a gene. The CDR3 protein is CSVEGLAETSGDYEQYF. The CDR3 coding sequence is TGCAGCGTTGAAGGCCTGGCGGAGACTAGCGGGGACTACGAGCAGTACTTC.

This clonotype was seen a few times. The chain has TRBV7-9 and TRBJ2-1; the match to TRBD2 covers 8 bases. V gave up 5 bases and J gave up 4 bases; unmatched junction bases: 7. The germline V gene encodes CDR1 SEHNR and CDR2 FQNEAQ (reference sequence). This CDR3 contains 15 residues. CDR3 nucleotide sequence: TGTGCCAGCAGCCTGGGACTAGTTATTTACAATGAGCAGTTCTTC. This gives the protein CASSLGLVIYNEQFF.

This clonotype was counted a few times. At one of its ends the junction is not consistent with the germline gene, which may arise from a read error. V is TRBV9 and J is TRBJ1-2; D remains ambiguous. Germline V gene data show CDR1 as SGDLS and CDR2 as YYNGEE. The CDR3 loop spans 12 amino acids. The CDR3 spells CASSVVTGPLIF. The CDR3 DNA is TGTGCCAGCAGCGTAGTAACCGGCCCCCTAATCTTC. Full variable domain (missing parts from reference TRBV9 and TRBJ1-2): DSGVTQTPKHLITATGQRVTLRCSPRSGDLSVYWYQQSLDQGLQFLIQYYNGEERAKGNILERFSAQQFPDLHSELNLSSLELGDSALYFCASSVVTGPLIFGSGTRLTVV.

There are a few counts of this clonotype. The chain links TRBV18 to TRBJ1-1; a possible D gene is TRBD1 (6 bases). CDR1 and CDR2 from the germline V gene are KGHSH and LQKENI. This CDR3 contains 14 residues. V gave up 1 base and J gave up 4 bases, with 10 bases separating them. CDR3 sequence (DNA): TGTGCCAGCTCACCACTCCAAGGGGGCACTGAAGCTTTCTTT. It translates to CASSPLQGGTEAFF.

This chain links TRBV5-1 with TRBJ2-3; D ambiguous. The germline CDR1 and CDR2 sequences are SGHRS and YFSETQ. The V and J ends lost 0 bases and 2 bases respectively, with 10 bases between them. This CDR3 is 15 amino acids long. CDR3 in DNA: TGCGCCAGCAGCTTGGAGACTTTATTCACAGATACGCAGTATTTT. Translated: CASSLETLFTDTQYF.

The chain couples TRBV20-1 to TRBJ2-5; TRBD2 matches at 14 bases. V lost 6 bases and J lost 3; bases outside the gene matches: 9. The length of the CDR3 is 16 residues. Germline V gene lookup returns CDR1 DFQATT and CDR2 SNEGSKA (reference sequence). CDR3 in DNA: TGCAGTGCGGGGACTAGCGGGAGACTTGGGGAAGAGACCCAGTACTTC. Residues: CSAGTSGRLGEETQYF.

This chain links TRBV12-3 or TRBV12-4 with TRBJ2-1; D perhaps matches TRBD2 (5 bases). V lost 7 bases, J lost 0 bases, and 13 bases lay in between. The CDR3 has 15 amino acids. CDR3 region: CASTLRTGSYNEQFF. DNA of the CDR3: TGTGCCAGCACCCTTAGGACTGGCTCCTACAATGAGCAGTTCTTC.

This sequence joins TRBV15 and TRBJ2-5; no reliable D call. Per germline, CDR1 LNHNV and CDR2 YYDKDF (reference sequence). The CDR3 is made up of 15 amino acids. V lost 0 bases and J lost 1, with 9 bases in between. Here the CDR3 DNA reads TGTGCCACCAGCAGAGATCCAACAGCCCAAGAGACCCAGTACTTC. Residues: CATSRDPTAQETQYF. Looking up the rest from reference TRBV15 and TRBJ2-5 gives the full variable domain: DAMVIQNPRYQVTQFGKPVTLSCSQTLNHNVMYWYQQKSSQAPKLLFHYYDKDFNNEADTPDNFQSRRPNTSFCFLDIRSPGLGDTAMYLCATSRDPTAQETQYFGPGTRLLVL.

The chain has TRBV15 and TRBJ1-2; D is unresolved. Looked up from germline, CDR1 is LNHNV and CDR2 is YYDKDF (reference sequence). V dropped 0 bases and J dropped 4 bases, with 6 bases sitting between them. The CDR3 totals 13 residues. The CDR3 protein is CATSRDPGYGYTF. In DNA form, the CDR3 reads TGTGCCACCAGCAGAGATCCGGGCTATGGCTACACCTTC.

V usage is TRBV12-3 or TRBV12-4 and J usage is TRBJ1-2, with D possibly being TRBD1 (6 bases). CDR3 length: 12 amino acids. Trimming pared 5 bases from V and 7 bases from J, leaving 11 bases between. This chain's CDR3 is CASSTGRVGYTF. The DNA for the CDR3 is TGTGCCAGCAGTACAGGGCGGGTTGGCTACACCTTC.

This clonotype was found a few times. The V and J genes are TRBV7-2 and TRBJ2-1, with unresolved D. CDR3 length: 13 amino acids. Between the trimmed V and J ends, which lost 7 bases and 3 bases, there was a span of 10 bases. Germline CDR1 and CDR2: SGHTA and FQGNSA. The CDR3 spells CASKSGLYNEQFF. As DNA, the CDR3 is TGTGCCAGCAAGTCGGGCCTCTACAATGAGCAGTTCTTC.